This T cell receptor (beta chain) was profiled in a study of neoadjuvant nivolumab and ipilimumab in lung cancer. Notes on the study in general: TCR receptors were sequenced in few samples. Only two of four nivolumab-treated tumors gained richness and clonality by surgery.

Profiling relied on immunoSEQ multiplex PCR, and the TCRdb table lists in-frame clones only, not all of them. The sample has 6,000 to 9,000 clones; around 83% are singletons. As regards this clone: No antigen is known for it.

Germline V lookup: CDR1 LGHNA, CDR2 YSLEER. CDR3 length equals 14 residues. Losses at the gene ends were 1 base for V and 2 bases for J; bases not matched to a gene: 2. The clonotype was recovered from an adult with non-small cell lung cancer. Sequencing was performed on tumor tissue, taken after neoadjuvant nivolumab, alone or with ipilimumab, at or shortly before surgery. The chain links TRBV4-3 to TRBJ2-7; 7 bases line up with TRBD1. The CDR3 region is CASSQGDSPYEQYF. CDR3 in DNA: TGCGCCAGCAGCCAAGGGGACAGCCCCTACGAGCAGTACTTC.